These T cell receptor beta chains were read from a single sample in a study of cytomegalovirus exposure and HLA in healthy donors. This table comes from immunoSEQ multiplex PCR, and its TCRdb copy is limited to in-frame clones, with some not included. The sample shows about 120,000 clones, about four fifths of them seen only once. The sequenced sample was PBMCs. The receptors shown here come from a woman under 30 in good health and CMV-seropositive. CDR3s include the opening cysteine and the closing phenylalanine or tryptophan. The D gene is left open where the match is weak. Clone size is not always given. Where it is, it says once, few, many or a class for expanded clones.

v_call: TRBV7-3; clone_size: -; j_call: TRBJ2-5; d_call: -; cdr3_aa: CASSLRGSQETQYF; cdr3_nt: TGTGCCAGCAGCTTACGGGGGTCCCAAGAGACCCAGTACTTC
v_call: TRBV28; clone_size: -; j_call: TRBJ1-5; d_call: -; cdr3_aa: CASSFVDQPQHF; cdr3_nt: TGTGCCAGCAGTTTTGTAGATCAGCCCCAGCATTTT
v_call: TRBV10-2; clone_size: -; j_call: TRBJ2-7; d_call: TRBD1; cdr3_aa: CASSEPGQGYEQYF; cdr3_nt: TGCGCCAGCAGTGAGCCTGGACAGGGGTACGAGCAGTACTTC
v_call: TRBV25-1; clone_size: -; j_call: TRBJ2-7; d_call: -; cdr3_aa: CASSGLDGPYEQYF; cdr3_nt: TGTGCCAGCAGTGGACTTGACGGTCCCTACGAGCAGTACTTC
v_call: TRBV27; clone_size: once; j_call: TRBJ2-6; d_call: TRBD1; cdr3_aa: CASLQRPGQLHSGANVLTF; cdr3_nt: TGTGCCAGCTTACAACGACCGGGACAGCTACACTCTGGGGCCAACGTCCTGACTTTC
v_call: TRBV11-2; clone_size: -; j_call: TRBJ1-2; d_call: -; cdr3_aa: CASSQSPGYGYTF; cdr3_nt: TGTGCCAGCAGCCAATCACCGGGGTATGGCTACACCTTC
v_call: TRBV27; clone_size: -; j_call: TRBJ2-3; d_call: -; cdr3_aa: CASSLSGSTDTQYF; cdr3_nt: TGTGCCAGCAGTTTGAGCGGGAGCACAGATACGCAGTATTTT
v_call: TRBV18; clone_size: once; j_call: TRBJ1-4; d_call: -; cdr3_aa: CASSPPGHRNEKLFF; cdr3_nt: TGTGCCAGCTCACCCCCGGGACATCGCAATGAAAAACTGTTTTTT
v_call: TRBV7-3; clone_size: once; j_call: TRBJ1-1; d_call: -; cdr3_aa: CASSLSINPEAFF; cdr3_nt: TGTGCCAGCAGCTTGAGCATTAACCCTGAAGCTTTCTTT
v_call: TRBV2; clone_size: -; j_call: TRBJ2-2; d_call: -; cdr3_aa: CASSDRQDGELFF; cdr3_nt: TGTGCCAGCAGTGACAGGCAGGACGGGGAGCTGTTTTTT
v_call: TRBV5-5; clone_size: -; j_call: TRBJ2-1; d_call: TRBD2; cdr3_aa: CASNQLAGYYYEQFF; cdr3_nt: TGTGCCAGCAACCAACTAGCGGGATATTATTATGAGCAGTTCTTC
v_call: TRBV13; clone_size: -; j_call: TRBJ2-6; d_call: -; cdr3_aa: CASSLEYSAGANVLTF; cdr3_nt: TGTGCCAGCAGCTTAGAGTACTCCGCTGGGGCCAACGTCCTGACTTTC
v_call: TRBV19; clone_size: -; j_call: TRBJ1-5; d_call: -; cdr3_aa: CASSTRQHNQPQHF; cdr3_nt: TGTGCCAGTAGTACTCGACAGCATAATCAGCCCCAGCATTTT
v_call: TRBV18; clone_size: few; j_call: TRBJ1-4; d_call: TRBD1; cdr3_aa: CASSPVGQTTNEKLFF; cdr3_nt: TGTGCCAGCTCACCAGTGGGACAGACAACTAATGAAAAACTGTTTTTT